This T cell receptor beta chain comes out of a study of circulating and synovial CD4+ cells in juvenile arthritis. Study-level points and caveats: Compared with bulk blood, circulating pathogenic-like lymphocytes shared substantially more CDR3 sequences with synovial T cells. Some such blood samples were as oligoclonal as synovium.

Profiling relied on immunoSEQ multiplex PCR, and the TCRdb table lists in-frame clones only, not all of them. The sample carries about 34,000 clones, roughly 95% recorded once. Worth noting for this clone: What it recognizes is unknown.

Germline V gene data show CDR1 as SEHNR and CDR2 as FQNEAQ (reference sequence). Trimming at V came to 5 bases and at J to 0 bases, leaving 8 bases not matched to a gene. The CDR3 loop spans 16 amino acids. The source material was CD4+ T cells from blood. The sequence was collected from a human donor with juvenile idiopathic arthritis. The chain links TRBV7-9 to TRBJ2-3; TRBD2 agrees at 7 bases. The CDR3: CASSISSGTSTDTQYF. Written as DNA, the CDR3 is TGTGCCAGCAGCATCTCTAGCGGAACGAGCACAGATACGCAGTATTTT.